The 13 T cell receptor beta chains in this list originate from one sample, sequenced in a study of T cell repertoires in cytomegalovirus infection. TCRdb itself ran the reads through MiXCR, one entry per CDR3 protein. The table includes approximately 910,000 distinct CDR3 sequences, roughly 30% detected once. Their recognized antigens are unknown. Sequenced material: cultured CD8+ T cells from PBMCs, taken from culture after CMV antigen stimulation. Receptors originate from a human donor in good health (CMV status not recorded). Some clones in this sample may be carry-over from other donors' samples.

A few counts support this clonotype. This chain links TRBV7-9 with TRBJ1-1; 9 positions agree with TRBD1. Trimming cost V 6 bases and J 4 bases; bases outside gene matches: 9. The germline V gene encodes CDR1 SEHNR and CDR2 FQNEAQ (reference sequence). The CDR3 has 15 residues. The CDR3 region is CASRPDGTGLTEAFF. Written as DNA, the CDR3 is TGTGCCAGCAGGCCAGATGGGACAGGGCTCACTGAAGCTTTCTTT.

The table lists this clonotype with a count of one. V usage is TRBV5-4 and J usage is TRBJ1-1; D might be TRBD1 (5 bases). This CDR3 is 14 amino acids long. V lost 0 bases and J 8 bases, leaving 14 bases between the germline ends. CDR1 SGHNT and CDR2 YYREEE come from the germline V gene (reference sequence). DNA of the CDR3: TGTGCCAGCAGCTTGGGACCGATGGGGGGGGAAGCTTTCTTT. Translating gives CASSLGPMGGEAFF.

This clonotype was detected ten times or more. This rearrangement joins TRBV11-2 to TRBJ2-2; a weak D match, TRBD2 (6 bases). Trimming removed 2 bases from V and 5 bases from J, with 12 bases in between. Per the germline V gene, CDR1 is SGHAT and CDR2 is FQNNGV. The CDR3 contains 15 residues. The CDR3 protein is CASSLWRGGTGELFF. The DNA of the CDR3 is TGTGCCAGCAGCTTATGGAGGGGAGGTACCGGGGAGCTGTTTTTT.

The chain carries TRBV7-8 and TRBJ2-7; 10 nucleotides line up with TRBD1. Germline CDR1 SGHVS, CDR2 FQNEAQ. The ends lost 2 bases at V and 2 bases at J; junction bases unmatched: 3. CDR3 length: 15 residues. CDR3 sequence (DNA): TGTGCCAGCAGCTTAATCGGGACAGGGGCCTACGAGCAGTACTTC. Protein: CASSLIGTGAYEQYF.

This clonotype was observed a handful of times. V and J are TRBV7-9 and TRBJ2-1, with D tentatively TRBD2 (5 bases). CDR1 is SEHNR, CDR2 FQNEAQ, per germline (reference sequence). Deletions cut 1 base from V and 5 bases from J, with 12 bases between. The CDR3 has 15 residues. The CDR3 DNA sequence: TGTGCCAGCAGCTTAGGAGGGATCCCGCACAATGAGCAGTTCTTC. Translation: CASSLGGIPHNEQFF.

The rearrangement links TRBV2 to TRBJ2-3, with 8 bases matching TRBD1. The V segment lost 3 bases and the J segment 0 bases; nucleotides outside the gene matches: 11. This CDR3 is 18 amino acids long. CDR1 is SNHLY, CDR2 FYNNEI, per germline. The CDR3 is CASSERGRGRGSTDTQYF. The CDR3 DNA reads TGTGCCAGCAGTGAGAGAGGCAGGGGGCGTGGGAGCACAGATACGCAGTATTTT.

The rearrangement joins TRBV7-9 to TRBJ2-7; 8 bases map to TRBD1. The trim removed 5 bases at V and 5 bases at J, leaving 8 bases unmatched. Germline-derived CDR1 and CDR2 are SEHNR and FQNEAQ (reference sequence). This CDR3 has 14 residues. As DNA, the CDR3 is TGTGCCAGCAGCGTAACAGGGGGGCATGACGAGCAGTACTTC. It codes for CASSVTGGHDEQYF. Supplemented by reference TRBV7-9 and TRBJ2-7, the full variable domain reads DTGVSQNPRHKITKRGQNVTFRCDPISEHNRLYWYRQTLGQGPEFLTYFQNEAQLEKSRLLSDRFSAERPKGSFSTLEIQRTEQGDSAMYLCASSVTGGHDEQYFGPGTRLTVT.

On this clonotype itself: A junction end diverges from the germline sequence, so it may reflect a read error. This chain's CDR3 is CANSFRDGNSPLHF. CDR3 DNA sequence: TGTGCCAACAGCTTCCGGGACGGCAATTCACCCCTCCACTTT. This chain connects TRBV5-5 to TRBJ1-6; D is perhaps TRBD1 (5 bases). CDR3 length: 14 residues. CDR1 and CDR2 from the germline V gene are SGHKS and YYEKEE (reference sequence).

In its sample, this clonotype was seen a few times. The chain employs TRBV7-8 and TRBJ1-5; TRBD1 matches at 7 bases. The CDR3 spans 15 residues. The ends lost 5 bases at V and 3 bases at J; junction bases unmatched: 7. The germline gives CDR1 SGHVS, CDR2 FQNEAQ. The CDR3 coding sequence is TGTGCCAGCAGCCAAGGGACAGTAGACAATCAGCCCCAGCATTTT. It yields the protein CASSQGTVDNQPQHF.

The rearrangement joins TRBV2 to TRBJ2-1; TRBD2 agrees at 8 bases. Germline V gives CDR1 SNHLY, CDR2 FYNNEI. J gave up 5 bases and V 7 bases, and 10 bases lay outside the gene matches. The CDR3 extends over 15 amino acids. In DNA form, the CDR3 reads TGTGCCAGCATCATTGGGCGGGGGGCCCACAATGAGCAGTTCTTC. Protein product: CASIIGRGAHNEQFF.

The rearrangement links TRBV27 to TRBJ1-6; the match to TRBD1 covers 7 bases. Trimming removed 3 bases from V and 8 bases from J; junction bases left unmatched: 4. This CDR3 is built from 14 residues. Germline assignment: CDR1 MNHEY and CDR2 SMNVEV (reference sequence). CDR3 coding DNA: TGTGCCAGCAGTTTTGGGACAGTGGATTCACCCCTCCACTTT. Translated, it gives CASSFGTVDSPLHF.

This clonotype was detected a few times. The rearrangement joins TRBV7-9 to TRBJ1-2; D call uncertain. V gave up 3 bases and J gave up 6 bases, with 11 bases separating them. This CDR3 comprises 13 residues. Germline CDR1 reads SEHNR; CDR2 reads FQNEAQ (reference sequence). The CDR3 region is CASSFVSRDGYTF. The CDR3 DNA reads TGTGCCAGCAGCTTTGTGAGCCGAGATGGCTACACCTTC.

There are a few counts of this clonotype. The V call is TRBV20-1, the J call TRBJ2-5; TRBD1 might be the D (6 bases). The ends were cut back, 6 bases at V and 5 bases at J, with 16 bases in the middle. CDR3 length equals 13 residues. Looked up from germline, CDR1 is DFQATT and CDR2 is SNEGSKA (reference sequence). CDR3 amino acids: CSAPTGWTETQYF. The CDR3 DNA reads as TGCAGTGCACCTACAGGGTGGACCGAGACCCAGTACTTC.